The clone carrying this TCR beta chain showed up just a few times. Mismatch with germline at one junction end may stem from a read error. This entry comes from a study of Graves' ophthalmopathy and Graves' hyperthyroidism. Transcripts of RNA were the source for amplifying TCR beta CDR3 regions. Scientists carried out first-round RT-PCR using HTBI primers and then a second-round multiplex PCR. TCRdb called the multiplex PCR reads again in MiXCR, with one record for every CDR3 protein. The data show hundreds of thousands of distinct CDR3 sequences, about 47% seen once. The CDR3 sequence is 16 residues long. Germline CDR1 is ENHRY and CDR2 is SYGVKD.

The TCR comes from an adult man with Graves' ophthalmopathy. The sample was peripheral blood. The chain uses TRBV10-3 and TRBJ1-6; possible D gene TRBD1, 5 bases. CDR3 nucleotides: TGTGCCAGCAGTTACTCCGGCAGGGACTATAATTCACCCCTCCACTTT. This codes for CASSYSGRDYNSPLHF.